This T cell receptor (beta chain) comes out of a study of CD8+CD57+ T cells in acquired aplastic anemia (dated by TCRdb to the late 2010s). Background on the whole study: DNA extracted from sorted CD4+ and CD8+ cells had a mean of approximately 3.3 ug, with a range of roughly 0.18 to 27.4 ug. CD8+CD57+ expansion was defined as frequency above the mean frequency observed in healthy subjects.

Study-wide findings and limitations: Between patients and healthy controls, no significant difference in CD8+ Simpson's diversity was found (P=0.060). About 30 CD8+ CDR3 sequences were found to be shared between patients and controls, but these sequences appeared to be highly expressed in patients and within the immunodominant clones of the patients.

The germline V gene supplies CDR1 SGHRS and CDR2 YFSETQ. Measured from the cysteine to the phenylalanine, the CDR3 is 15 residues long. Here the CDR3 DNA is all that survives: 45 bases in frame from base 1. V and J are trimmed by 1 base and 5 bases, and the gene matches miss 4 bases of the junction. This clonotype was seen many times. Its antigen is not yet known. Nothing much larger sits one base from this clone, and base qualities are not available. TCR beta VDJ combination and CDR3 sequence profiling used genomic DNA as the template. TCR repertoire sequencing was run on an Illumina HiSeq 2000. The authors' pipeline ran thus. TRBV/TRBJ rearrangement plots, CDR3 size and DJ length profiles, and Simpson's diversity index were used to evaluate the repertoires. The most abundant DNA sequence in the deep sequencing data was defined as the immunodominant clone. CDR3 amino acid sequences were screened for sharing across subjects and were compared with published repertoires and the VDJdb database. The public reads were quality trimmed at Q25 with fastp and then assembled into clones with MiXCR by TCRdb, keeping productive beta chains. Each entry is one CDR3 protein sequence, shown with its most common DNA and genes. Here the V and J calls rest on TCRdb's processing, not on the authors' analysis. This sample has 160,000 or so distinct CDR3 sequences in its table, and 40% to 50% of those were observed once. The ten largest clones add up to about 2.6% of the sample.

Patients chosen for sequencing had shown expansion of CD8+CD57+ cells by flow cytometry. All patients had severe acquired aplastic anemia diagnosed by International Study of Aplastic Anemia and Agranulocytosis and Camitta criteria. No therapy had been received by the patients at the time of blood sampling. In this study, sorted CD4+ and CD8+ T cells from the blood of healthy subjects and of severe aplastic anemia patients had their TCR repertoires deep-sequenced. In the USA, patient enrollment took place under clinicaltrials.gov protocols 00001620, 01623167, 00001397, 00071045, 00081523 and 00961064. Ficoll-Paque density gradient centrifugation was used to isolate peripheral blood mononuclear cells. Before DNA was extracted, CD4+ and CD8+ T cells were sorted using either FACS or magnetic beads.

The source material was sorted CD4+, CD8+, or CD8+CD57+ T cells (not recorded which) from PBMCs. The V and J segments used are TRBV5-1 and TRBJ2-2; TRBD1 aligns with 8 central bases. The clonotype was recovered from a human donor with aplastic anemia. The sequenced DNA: TGCGCCAGCAGCTTGAAGACAGGGGAGACCGGGGAGCTGTTTTTT. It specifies CASSLKTGETGELFF.